Below, 16 T cell receptor beta chains from the same sample are listed, as sequenced in a study of radiotherapy plus CTLA-4 blockade in lung cancer. The method was immunoSEQ multiplex PCR; TCRdb's version includes in-frame clones alone and lacks a portion of them. The data contain about 87,000 clones, around nine tenths of them singletons. This sample comprised peripheral blood, obtained from a patient treated with radiotherapy plus ipilimumab. These receptor sequences come from a human donor with non-small cell lung cancer that progressed on radiotherapy plus ipilimumab.

This clone was picked up one time. V usage is TRBV5-1 and J usage is TRBJ1-4; 10 nucleotides agree with TRBD1. The J segment lost 8 bases and the V segment lost 4 bases, leaving 8 bases of the junction unmatched. CDR1 and CDR2 from the germline V gene are SGHRS and YFSETQ. The CDR3 is 15 residues long. Here the CDR3 DNA reads TGCGCCAGCAGCACGGACAGGGGGGGTGCGGAAAAACTGTTTTTT. Its protein product is CASSTDRGGAEKLFF.

The rearrangement joins TRBV5-5 to TRBJ1-1; D remains ambiguous. V was shortened by 5 bases and J by 0 bases, with 8 bases between the two germline ends. This CDR3 region has 13 residues. The germline gives CDR1 SGHKS, CDR2 YYEKEE (reference sequence). The CDR3 nucleotides are TGTGCCAGCAGGGTGACTATGAACACTGAAGCTTTCTTT. It yields the protein CASRVTMNTEAFF. Filled out from reference TRBV5-5 and TRBJ1-1, the complete variable domain reads DAGVTQSPTHLIKTRGQQVTLRCSPISGHKSVSWYQQVLGQGPQFIFQYYEKEERGRGNFPDRFSARQFPNYSSELNVNALLLGDSALYLCASRVTMNTEAFFGQGTRLTVV.

The V and J genes are TRBV6-5 and TRBJ1-2, with D tentatively TRBD1 (6 bases). Trimming removed 10 bases at V and 4 bases at J, with 19 bases between. The CDR3 extends over 14 amino acids. Germline V gene sequence: CDR1 MNHEY, CDR2 SVGAGI. CDR3 bases: TGTGCCACCGGGGGGGGCCAGGGAATCTATGGCTACACCTTC. Encoded protein: CATGGGQGIYGYTF.

V is TRBV5-1 and J is TRBJ1-1; TRBD1 aligns across 11 bases. Germline lookup yields CDR1 SGHRS and CDR2 YFSETQ. The CDR3 spans 15 residues. V shed 4 bases, J shed 10 bases, and the junction held 12 bases outside the gene matches. As DNA, the CDR3 is TGCGCCAGCAGCCTAGGACAGGGGGCATCCTGGGGAGCTTTCTTT. This codes for CASSLGQGASWGAFF.

This clone appeared a few times. The genes are TRBV14 and TRBJ1-2, with D hard to call. V was cut by 0 bases and J by 8 bases, with 13 bases left in between. Germline V lookup: CDR1 SGHDN, CDR2 FVKESK. The CDR3 has 14 residues. Written as DNA, the CDR3 is TGTGCCAGCAGCCAAGATGTGGGGTTGGAGGGCTACACCTTC. Encoded protein: CASSQDVGLEGYTF.

The rearrangement links TRBV5-1 to TRBJ2-3, with D perhaps matching TRBD2 (7 bases). The V end lost 2 bases, the J end lost 1 base, and 17 bases lay between the germline ends. Germline CDR1 and CDR2: SGHRS and YFSETQ. The CDR3 is 17 amino acids. The chain's CDR3 is CASSLGGGSQGTDTQYF. Written as DNA, the CDR3 is TGCGCCAGCAGCTTAGGGGGAGGGTCCCAAGGCACAGATACGCAGTATTTT. Full variable domain (rest looked up from reference TRBV5-1 and TRBJ2-3): KAGVTQTPRYLIKTRGQQVTLSCSPISGHRSVSWYQQTPGQGLQFLFEYFSETQRNKGNFPGRFSGRQFSNSRSEMNVSTLELGDSALYLCASSLGGGSQGTDTQYFGPGTRLTVL.

The chain recombines TRBV7-3 with TRBJ1-1, with 8 bases identical to TRBD1. Trimming removed 1 base from V and 7 bases from J; junction bases left unmatched: 11. CDR3 size: 16 residues. Germline V lookup: CDR1 SGHTA, CDR2 FQGTGA. The CDR3 bases are TGTGCCAGCAGCTTAAATCCCCTAGGGACAGGCAGTGAAGCTTTCTTT. This sequence encodes CASSLNPLGTGSEAFF.

This chain uses TRBV10-3 with TRBJ2-2, with a weak D call TRBD2 (5 bases). Between the trimmed V and J ends, which lost 2 bases and 5 bases, there was a span of 6 bases. This CDR3 is 13 amino acids long. CDR1 and CDR2 from the germline V gene are ENHRY and SYGVKD. In nucleotides, the CDR3 is TGTGCCATCAGTGAGACGGGAACCGGGGAGCTGTTTTTT. Translation gives CAISETGTGELFF.

This clone was counted a few times. V is TRBV6-7 and J is TRBJ2-1, with D tentatively TRBD2 (5 bases). TRBV6-7 is treated as an ORF (open reading frame) with a function not yet certain. V was pared by 7 bases and J by 1 base, with 17 bases between. This CDR3 has 16 amino acids. DNA for the CDR3: TGTGCCAGCACCTCCGTTTGGGAGTGGTCCTACAATGAGCAGTTCTTC. Translation: CASTSVWEWSYNEQFF.

About this clone: In the same sample, other DNA sequences code for this CDR3. The V gene is TRBV6-6, the J gene TRBJ2-7; the match to TRBD2 covers 8 bases. Germline CDR1 MNHNY, CDR2 SVGAGI (reference sequence). The V segment lost 11 bases and the J segment 3 bases; nucleotides outside the gene matches: 12. The CDR3 spans 14 residues. This chain's CDR3 is CASQAPGGGYEQYF. Here the CDR3 DNA reads TGTGCCTCTCAGGCGCCGGGGGGGGGCTACGAGCAGTACTTC.

The V gene is TRBV2, the J gene TRBJ2-7; D may match TRBD1 or TRBD2 (6 bases each). Trimming took off 8 bases at V and 5 bases at J, with 22 bases between the two ends. From germline, CDR1 is SNHLY and CDR2 FYNNEI. The CDR3 consists of 15 residues. This CDR3 is CASFQGGFRGDEQYF. In nucleotides, the CDR3 is TGTGCCAGCTTCCAAGGGGGTTTTAGGGGGGACGAGCAGTACTTC.

This clone was picked up one time. The chain links TRBV7-2 to TRBJ1-2; D ambiguous. Germline V gene data show CDR1 as SGHTA and CDR2 as FQGNSA. The length of the CDR3 is 16 residues. The ends were cut back, 0 bases at V and 0 bases at J, with 11 bases in the middle. CDR3 coding DNA: TGTGCCAGCAGCTTAGCTTTCCCAGGCACTAACTATGGCTACACCTTC. The encoded protein is CASSLAFPGTNYGYTF.

J is TRBJ1-1 and V is TRBV6-5, with D uncertain. The CDR3 sequence is 14 residues long. CDR1 and CDR2 (germline): MNHEY, SVGAGI. The V end was cut by 0 bases, the J end by 7 bases, with 12 bases between. CDR3 sequence reads: CASSYSTIGSEAFF. CDR3 coding DNA: TGTGCCAGCAGTTACTCGACTATAGGCAGTGAAGCTTTCTTT.

Here the CDR3 reads CAWSVWERDTGELFF. The DNA for the CDR3 is TGTGCCTGGAGTGTTTGGGAGAGGGACACCGGGGAGCTGTTTTTT. The chain combines TRBV30 with TRBJ2-2; D perhaps matches TRBD2 (5 bases). Germline loops: CDR1 GTSNPN, CDR2 SVGIG (reference sequence). The germline V and J ends were trimmed by 0 bases and 3 bases, with 11 bases remaining between them. This CDR3 comprises 15 residues.

This rearrangement joins TRBV30 to TRBJ2-7, with 8 bases lining up with TRBD2. V was pared by 5 bases and J by 2 bases, with 8 bases of the junction left unmatched. The CDR3 is made up of 14 amino acids. CDR1 and CDR2 from the germline V gene are GTSNPN and SVGIG (reference sequence). CDR3 sequence: CAWGKRGPPYEQYF. CDR3 DNA: TGTGCCTGGGGCAAGCGGGGGCCGCCCTACGAGCAGTACTTC.

The chain links TRBV6-4 to TRBJ2-7, with 8 bases that match TRBD2. The CDR3 length is 15 residues. CDR1 and CDR2 from the germline V gene are MRHNA and SNTAGT. Unmatched junction bases numbered 8, after V lost 5 bases and J lost 2 bases. The chain's CDR3 is CASSTRTSFAYEQYF. CDR3 DNA sequence: TGTGCCAGCAGTACAAGGACTAGCTTCGCCTACGAGCAGTACTTC.